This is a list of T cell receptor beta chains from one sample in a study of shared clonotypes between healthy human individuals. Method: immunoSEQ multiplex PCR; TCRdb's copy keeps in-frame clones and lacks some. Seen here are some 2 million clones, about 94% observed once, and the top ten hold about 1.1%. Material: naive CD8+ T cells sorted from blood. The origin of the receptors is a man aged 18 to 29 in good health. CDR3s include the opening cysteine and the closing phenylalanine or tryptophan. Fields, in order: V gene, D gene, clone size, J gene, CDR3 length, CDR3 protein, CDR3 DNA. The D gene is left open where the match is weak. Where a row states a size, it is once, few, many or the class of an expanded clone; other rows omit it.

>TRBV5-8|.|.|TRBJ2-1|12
CASSGSNNEQFF
TGTGCCAGCAGCGGTTCCAACAATGAGCAGTTCTTC
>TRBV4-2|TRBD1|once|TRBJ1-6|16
CASSQDGQVYNSPLHF
TGTGCCAGCAGCCAAGATGGACAGGTTTATAATTCACCCCTCCACTTT
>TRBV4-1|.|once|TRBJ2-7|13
CASSLGSNYEQYF
TGCGCCAGCAGCTTGGGCAGTAACTACGAGCAGTACTTC
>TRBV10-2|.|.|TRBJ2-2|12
CASTFGTYELFF
TGCGCCAGCACCTTTGGGACATACGAGCTGTTTTTT
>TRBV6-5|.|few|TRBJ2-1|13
CASSYSGVNEQFF
TGTGCCAGCAGTTACTCAGGGGTCAATGAGCAGTTCTTC
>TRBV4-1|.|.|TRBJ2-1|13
CASSQVGLNEQFF
TGCGCCAGCAGTCAAGTGGGTCTCAATGAGCAGTTCTTC
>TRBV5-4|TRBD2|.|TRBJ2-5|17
CASSLRGLAVIQETQYF
TGTGCCAGCAGCTTGAGGGGACTAGCGGTGATCCAAGAGACCCAGTACTTC
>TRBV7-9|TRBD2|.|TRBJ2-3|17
CASSLGLAGGPSDTQYF
TGTGCCAGCAGCTTGGGGCTAGCGGGGGGGCCCTCAGATACGCAGTATTTT
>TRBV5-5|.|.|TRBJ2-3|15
CASSFGDSHTDTQYF
TGTGCCAGCAGCTTTGGTGACAGCCACACAGATACGCAGTATTTT
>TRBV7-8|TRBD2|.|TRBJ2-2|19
CASSSGLAGDSLFAGELFF
TGTGCCAGCAGCTCGGGACTAGCGGGAGATAGTTTGTTTGCCGGGGAGCTGTTTTTT
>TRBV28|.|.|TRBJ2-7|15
CASSSPRKDTYEQYF
TGTGCCAGCAGTTCCCCTAGGAAGGATACCTACGAGCAGTACTTC
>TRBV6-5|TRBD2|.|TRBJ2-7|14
CASSPGLASYEQYF
TGTGCCAGCAGTCCTGGACTAGCTTCCTACGAGCAGTACTTC
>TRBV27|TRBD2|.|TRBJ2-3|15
CASSSLGGRTDTQYF
TGTGCCAGCAGTTCTTTGGGGGGGAGGACAGATACGCAGTATTTT
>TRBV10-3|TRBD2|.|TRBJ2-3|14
CAISKAGSTDTQYF
TGTGCCATCAGTAAAGCGGGAAGCACAGATACGCAGTATTTT
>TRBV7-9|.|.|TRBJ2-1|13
CASSLVERVEQFF
TGTGCCAGCAGCTTAGTGGAGCGGGTTGAGCAGTTCTTC
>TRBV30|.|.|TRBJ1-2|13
CAWSVIGGYGYTF
TGTGCCTGGAGTGTAATAGGAGGTTATGGCTACACCTTC
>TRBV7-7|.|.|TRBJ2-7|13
CASSLNRAYEQYF
TGTGCTAGCAGCTTAAACAGGGCCTACGAGCAGTACTTC
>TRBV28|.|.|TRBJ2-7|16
CASSPRTAASSYEQYF
TGTGCCAGCAGTCCGCGGACGGCAGCGAGCTCCTACGAGCAGTACTTC
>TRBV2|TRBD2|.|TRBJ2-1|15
CASNVAGVDYNEQFF
TGTGCCAGCAACGTAGCGGGAGTCGATTACAATGAGCAGTTCTTC
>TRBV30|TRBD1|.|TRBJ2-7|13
CAWTWDRGYEQYF
TGTGCCTGGACTTGGGACAGGGGTTATGAGCAGTACTTC
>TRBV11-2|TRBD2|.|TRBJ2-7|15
CASSLAAGGLYEQYF
TGTGCCAGCAGCTTAGCAGCGGGGGGGCTCTACGAGCAGTACTTC
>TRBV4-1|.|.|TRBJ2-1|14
CASSLSSSYNEQFF
TGCGCCAGCAGTCTGTCGAGCTCCTACAATGAGCAGTTCTTC
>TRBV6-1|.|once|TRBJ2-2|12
CASGWNTGELFF
TGTGCCAGCGGATGGAACACCGGGGAGCTGTTTTTT
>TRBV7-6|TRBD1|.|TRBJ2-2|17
CASSPGPGTGTGGELFF
TGTGCCAGCAGCCCAGGCCCCGGGACAGGGACGGGCGGGGAGCTGTTTTTT
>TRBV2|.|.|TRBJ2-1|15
CASRDRGITYNEQFF
TGTGCCAGCAGAGACCGGGGGATCACCTACAATGAGCAGTTCTTC
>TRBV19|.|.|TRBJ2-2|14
CASSIWGNTGELFF
TGTGCCAGTAGTATCTGGGGGAACACCGGGGAGCTGTTTTTT
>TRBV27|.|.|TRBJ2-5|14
CASSSGQLGETQYF
TGTGCCAGCAGTTCCGGACAACTTGGGGAGACCCAGTACTTC
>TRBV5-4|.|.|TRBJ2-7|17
CASSLSRGRGGSYEQYF
TGTGCCAGCAGCTTGAGTCGGGGGAGAGGGGGCTCCTACGAGCAGTACTTC
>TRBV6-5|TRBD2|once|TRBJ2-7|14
CAVQTSGRVPEQYF
TGTGCCGTTCAGACTAGCGGGAGGGTTCCCGAGCAGTACTTC
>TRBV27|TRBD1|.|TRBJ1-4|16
CASSLWTGATNEKLFF
TGTGCCAGCAGTTTGTGGACAGGGGCAACTAATGAAAAACTGTTTTTT
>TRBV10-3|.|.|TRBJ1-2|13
CAIRETTHYGYTF
TGTGCCATCAGGGAGACAACCCACTATGGCTACACCTTC
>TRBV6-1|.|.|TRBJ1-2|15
CASSEGTVANYGYTF
TGTGCCAGCAGTGAAGGGACAGTAGCTAACTATGGCTACACCTTC
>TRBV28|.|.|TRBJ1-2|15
CASSSPRRLNYGYTF
TGTGCCAGCAGTTCTCCCCGACGTCTCAACTATGGCTACACCTTC
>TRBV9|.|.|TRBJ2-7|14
CASSVYGGGDEQYF
TGTGCCAGCAGCGTATACGGGGGCGGCGACGAGCAGTACTTC
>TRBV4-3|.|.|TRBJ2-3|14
CASSPGTRGYTQYF
TGCGCCAGCAGCCCTGGGACAAGAGGGTATACGCAGTATTTT
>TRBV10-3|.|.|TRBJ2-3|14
CAISEVREPDTQYF
TGTGCCATCAGTGAGGTCAGGGAGCCAGATACGCAGTATTTT
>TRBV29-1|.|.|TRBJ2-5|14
CSVDKGQSQETQYF
TGCAGCGTTGATAAAGGACAGAGCCAAGAGACCCAGTACTTC
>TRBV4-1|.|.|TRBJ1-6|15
CASSQGGVGHSPLHF
TGCGCCAGCAGCCAGGGTGGGGTCGGTCATTCACCCCTCCACTTT
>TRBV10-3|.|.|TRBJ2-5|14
CAISDVAFQETQYF
TGTGCCATCAGTGACGTGGCGTTCCAAGAGACCCAGTACTTC
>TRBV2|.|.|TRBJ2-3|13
CASSDGLADTQYF
TGTGCCAGCAGTGACGGGCTAGCAGATACGCAGTATTTT
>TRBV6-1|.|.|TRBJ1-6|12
CASSEPLEPLHF
TGTGCCAGCAGTGAACCTTTGGAACCCCTCCACTTT
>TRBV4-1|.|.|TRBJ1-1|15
CASSQKARENTEAFF
TGCGCCAGCAGCCAGAAGGCTCGGGAAAACACTGAAGCTTTCTTT
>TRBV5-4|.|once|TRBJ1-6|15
CASSAGDDYNSPLHF
TGTGCCAGCAGCGCGGGAGACGATTATAATTCACCCCTCCACTTT
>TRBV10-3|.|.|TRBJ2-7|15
CAITREGGDSYEQYF
TGTGCCATCACACGAGAAGGGGGTGACTCCTACGAGCAGTACTTC
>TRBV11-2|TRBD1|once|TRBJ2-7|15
CASTRTGGLFYEQYF
TGTGCCAGCACGAGGACAGGGGGCCTTTTCTACGAGCAGTACTTC